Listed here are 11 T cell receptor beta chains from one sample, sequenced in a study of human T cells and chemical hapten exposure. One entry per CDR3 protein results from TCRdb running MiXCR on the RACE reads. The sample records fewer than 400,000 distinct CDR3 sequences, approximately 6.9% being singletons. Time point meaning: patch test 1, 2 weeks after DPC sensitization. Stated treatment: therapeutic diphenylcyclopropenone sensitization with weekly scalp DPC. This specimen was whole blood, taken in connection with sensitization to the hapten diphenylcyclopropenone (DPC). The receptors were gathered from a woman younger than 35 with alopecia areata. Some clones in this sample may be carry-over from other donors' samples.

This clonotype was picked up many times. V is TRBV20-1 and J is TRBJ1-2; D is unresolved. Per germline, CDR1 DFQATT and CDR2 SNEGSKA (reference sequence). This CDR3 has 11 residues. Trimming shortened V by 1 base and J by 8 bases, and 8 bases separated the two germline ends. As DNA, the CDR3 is TGCAGTGCTAGAGGTTTAGGGGGCTACACCTTC. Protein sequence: CSARGLGGYTF.

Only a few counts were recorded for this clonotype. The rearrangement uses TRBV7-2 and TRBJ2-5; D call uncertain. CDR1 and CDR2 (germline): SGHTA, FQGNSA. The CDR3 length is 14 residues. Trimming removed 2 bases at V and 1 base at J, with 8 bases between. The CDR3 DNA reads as TGTGCCAGCAGCTTACAACGGTCCCAAGAGACCCAGTACTTC. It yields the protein CASSLQRSQETQYF.

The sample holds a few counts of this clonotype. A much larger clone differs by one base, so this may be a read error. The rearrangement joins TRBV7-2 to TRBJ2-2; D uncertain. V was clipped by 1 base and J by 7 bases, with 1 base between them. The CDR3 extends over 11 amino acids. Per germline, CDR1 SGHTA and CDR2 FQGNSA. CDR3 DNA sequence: TGTGCCAGCAGCTTAGACGGGGAGCTGTTTTTT. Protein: CASSLDGELFF.

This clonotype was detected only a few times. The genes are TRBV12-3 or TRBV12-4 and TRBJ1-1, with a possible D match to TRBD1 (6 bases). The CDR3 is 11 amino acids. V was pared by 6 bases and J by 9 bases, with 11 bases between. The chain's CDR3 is CASSRGYQAFF. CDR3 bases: TGTGCCAGCAGCAGGGGTTATCAAGCTTTCTTT.

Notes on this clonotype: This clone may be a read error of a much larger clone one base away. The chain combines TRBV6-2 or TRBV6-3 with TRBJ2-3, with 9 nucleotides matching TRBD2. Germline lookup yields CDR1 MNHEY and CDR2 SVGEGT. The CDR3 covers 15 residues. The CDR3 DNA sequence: TGTGCCACCCGAGGGACTAGCAAACCGACAGATTCGCAGTATTTT. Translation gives CATRGTSKPTDSQYF.

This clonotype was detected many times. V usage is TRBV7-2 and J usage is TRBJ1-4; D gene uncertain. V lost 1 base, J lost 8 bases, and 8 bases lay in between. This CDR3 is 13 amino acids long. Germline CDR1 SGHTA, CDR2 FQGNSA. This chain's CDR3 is CASSLERTEKLFF. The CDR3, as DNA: TGTGCCAGCAGCTTAGAACGTACAGAAAAACTGTTTTTT.

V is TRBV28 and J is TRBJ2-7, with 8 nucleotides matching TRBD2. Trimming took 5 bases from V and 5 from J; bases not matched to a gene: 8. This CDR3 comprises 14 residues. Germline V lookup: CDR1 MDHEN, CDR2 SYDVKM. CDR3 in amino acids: CASSSPGTRNEQYF. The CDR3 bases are TGTGCCAGCAGTAGTCCCGGGACTAGGAACGAGCAGTACTTC.

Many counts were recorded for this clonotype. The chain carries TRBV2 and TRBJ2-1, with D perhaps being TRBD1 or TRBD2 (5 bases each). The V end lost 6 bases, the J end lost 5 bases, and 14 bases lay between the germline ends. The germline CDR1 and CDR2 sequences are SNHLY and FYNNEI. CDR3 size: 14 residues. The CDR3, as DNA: TGTGCCAGCAGAATGAGGGGAGCGCACAATGAGCAGTTCTTC. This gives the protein CASRMRGAHNEQFF.

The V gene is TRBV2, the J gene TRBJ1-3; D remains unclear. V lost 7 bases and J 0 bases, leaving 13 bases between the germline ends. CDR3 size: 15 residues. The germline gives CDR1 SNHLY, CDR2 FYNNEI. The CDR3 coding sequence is TGTGCCAGCACCCGGAGCCCCAGCTCTGGAAACACCATATATTTT. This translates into CASTRSPSSGNTIYF.

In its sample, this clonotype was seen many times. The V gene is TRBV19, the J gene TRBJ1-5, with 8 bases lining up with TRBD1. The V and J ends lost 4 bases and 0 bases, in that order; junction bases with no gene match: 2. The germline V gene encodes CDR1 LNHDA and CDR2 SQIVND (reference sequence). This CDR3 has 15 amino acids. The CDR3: CASSRTGGSNQPQHF. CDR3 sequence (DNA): TGTGCCAGTAGTAGAACAGGGGGTAGCAATCAGCCCCAGCATTTT.

The CDR3 nucleotides read TGTGCCAGCACCAGTTTGGGGGACAGGGAAAACATTCAGTACTTC. The encoded protein is CASTSLGDRENIQYF. V is TRBV12-3 or TRBV12-4 and J is TRBJ2-4, with TRBD1 matching 9 bases. The CDR3 is 15 amino acids. V shed 7 bases and J 5 bases; nucleotides not matched to a gene: 9.